Listed below are T cell receptor beta chains from one sample, sequenced in a study of PD-1 blockade in classical Hodgkin lymphoma. TCRdb keeps only in-frame clones here, not all; method: immunoSEQ multiplex PCR. The sample lists some 30,000 clones; about 85% were seen once. Sequencing was performed on CD4+ T cells from blood. The receptors derive from a human donor with classical Hodgkin lymphoma. CDR3s include the opening cysteine and the closing phenylalanine or tryptophan. The order of the fields is D gene, clone size, V gene, J gene, CDR3 protein, CDR3 DNA. The D gene is left open where the match is weak. Expanded clones get a size class; other rows say once, few or many, or leave the size out.

-,-,TRBV9,TRBJ2-1,CASSVRDSLGEQFF,TGTGCCAGCAGCGTCCGGGACTCCCTCGGTGAGCAGTTCTTC
-,-,TRBV10-3,TRBJ1-1,CATGAGWTEAFF,TGTGCCACCGGGGCAGGATGGACTGAAGCTTTCTTT
-,-,TRBV5-4,TRBJ2-1,CASSVELEDNEQFF,TGTGCCAGCAGCGTAGAACTCGAAGACAATGAGCAGTTCTTC
TRBD1,once,TRBV7-6,TRBJ2-1,CASSPGAQGDYNEQFF,TGTGCCAGCAGTCCTGGGGCGCAGGGGGATTACAATGAGCAGTTCTTC
-,-,TRBV5-1,TRBJ2-1,CASSPIVGSSYNEQFF,TGCGCCAGCAGCCCAATTGTGGGAAGCTCCTACAATGAGCAGTTCTTC
-,-,TRBV9,TRBJ2-5,CASSATGVAGETQYF,TGTGCCAGCAGCGCCACCGGGGTAGCTGGAGAGACCCAGTACTTC
-,-,TRBV5-6,TRBJ2-1,CASSFADREQFF,TGTGCCAGCAGCTTCGCCGACCGGGAGCAGTTCTTC
TRBD1,-,TRBV4-2,TRBJ1-1,CASSQDLIRDRSNTEAFF,TGTGCCAGCAGCCAAGATCTAATCCGGGACAGATCAAACACTGAAGCTTTCTTT
TRBD2,once,TRBV5-6,TRBJ2-1,CASSSREPYNEQFF,TGTGCCAGCAGCTCGCGGGAGCCCTACAATGAGCAGTTCTTC
TRBD2,-,TRBV6-1,TRBJ2-4,CASIGRVENIQYF,TGTGCCAGCATTGGGAGGGTGGAAAACATTCAGTACTTC
-,-,TRBV29-1,TRBJ2-5,CSVLKVSVQETQYF,TGCAGCGTCTTGAAAGTTAGCGTACAAGAGACCCAGTACTTC
-,once,TRBV11-2,TRBJ2-2,CASSLEGHTGELFF,TGTGCCAGCAGCTTAGAGGGGCATACCGGGGAGCTGTTTTTT
TRBD2,-,TRBV18,TRBJ2-2,CASSPLAGVRNGELFF,TGTGCCAGCTCACCACTAGCGGGAGTCCGGAACGGGGAGCTGTTTTTT
-,few,TRBV18,TRBJ1-5,CASSPHGDQPQHF,TGTGCCAGCTCACCGCACGGGGATCAGCCCCAGCATTTT
TRBD2,-,TRBV28,TRBJ2-7,CASSFVLASYEQYF,TGTGCCAGCAGTTTCGTACTAGCGTCCTACGAGCAGTACTTC
-,-,TRBV6-1,TRBJ2-1,CASRNNEQFF,TGTGCCAGCAGAAACAATGAGCAGTTCTTC
-,-,TRBV7-3,TRBJ1-1,CASTPGGVNTEAFF,TGTGCCAGCACCCCGGGCGGAGTGAACACTGAAGCTTTCTTT
TRBD2,-,TRBV27,TRBJ2-5,CASSLRLAGETQYF,TGTGCCAGCAGTCTCCGACTAGCGGGAGAGACCCAGTACTTC
-,-,TRBV4-1,TRBJ2-5,CASSLTGNQETQYF,TGCGCCAGCAGCCTTACAGGGAACCAAGAGACCCAGTACTTC
-,-,TRBV5-1,TRBJ2-3,CASSLGDMGTDTQYF,TGCGCCAGCAGCCTCGGGGACATGGGTACAGATACGCAGTATTTT
-,-,TRBV18,TRBJ1-4,CASSPPFPIDTEKLFF,TGTGCCAGCTCACCCCCGTTCCCGATAGATACTGAAAAACTGTTTTTT
TRBD2,-,TRBV5-1,TRBJ2-7,CASSLVLGGLAGGPRRNEQYF,TGCGCCAGCAGCTTGGTTCTAGGGGGACTAGCGGGAGGGCCAAGGAGAAACGAGCAGTACTTC
-,-,TRBV5-1,TRBJ1-4,CASSLGDLPTNEKLFF,TGCGCCAGCAGCTTGGGGGACCTACCAACTAATGAAAAACTGTTTTTT
-,-,TRBV4-1,TRBJ2-1,CASSQGSWLNNEQFF,TGCGCCAGCAGCCAAGGGAGTTGGCTTAACAATGAGCAGTTCTTC
TRBD1,-,TRBV7-9,TRBJ2-2,CASSSTRTGGHGELFF,TGTGCCAGCAGCTCTACGAGGACAGGGGGCCACGGGGAGCTGTTTTTT
TRBD2,-,TRBV6-1,TRBJ2-1,CASSEAPTSGQNEQFF,TGTGCCAGCAGTGAAGCGCCAACTAGCGGGCAGAATGAGCAGTTCTTC
-,-,TRBV5-1,TRBJ1-3,CASSLASGLSGNTIYF,TGCGCCAGCAGCTTGGCTAGTGGGCTCTCTGGAAACACCATATATTTT
-,-,TRBV5-5,TRBJ2-2,CASSVGGGRWTGELFF,TGTGCCAGCAGCGTGGGGGGCGGGAGATGGACCGGGGAGCTGTTTTTT
-,-,TRBV7-9,TRBJ1-2,CASSTSDRGGYTF,TGTGCCAGCAGCACGTCCGATAGGGGTGGCTACACCTTC
TRBD1,-,TRBV7-2,TRBJ1-3,CASRGGQGRSGNTIYF,TGTGCCAGCAGGGGTGGACAGGGGCGCTCTGGAAACACCATATATTTT
-,-,TRBV6-6,TRBJ2-7,CASRESSYEQYF,TGTGCTTCGCGGGAAAGCTCCTACGAGCAGTACTTC
-,-,TRBV5-1,TRBJ2-1,CASSPREVHNEQFF,TGCGCCAGCAGCCCCCGCGAGGTGCACAATGAGCAGTTCTTC
TRBD1,-,TRBV23-1,TRBJ1-2,CASSDRGNGYTF,TGCGCCAGCAGTGACAGGGGGAATGGCTACACCTTC
-,-,TRBV10-3,TRBJ1-4,CAISESGPKNEKLFF,TGTGCCATCAGTGAGTCGGGACCCAAAAATGAAAAACTGTTTTTT
TRBD1,-,TRBV18,TRBJ2-2,CASSPWTGTDGELFF,TGTGCCAGCTCACCTTGGACAGGTACAGACGGGGAGCTGTTTTTT
TRBD1,-,TRBV27,TRBJ2-7,CASTSGQGSYEQYF,TGTGCCAGCACCTCCGGACAGGGCTCCTACGAGCAGTACTTC
TRBD2,-,TRBV5-5,TRBJ2-1,CASTGLSGRRYNEQFF,TGTGCCAGCACCGGGTTAAGCGGGAGAAGATACAATGAGCAGTTCTTC
-,-,TRBV6-6,TRBJ1-1,CASSNPDSEAFF,TGTGCCAGCAGCAACCCGGACAGCGAAGCTTTCTTT
TRBD1,-,TRBV18,TRBJ2-1,CASSPLQGKGEQFF,TGTGCCAGCTCACCACTACAGGGGAAAGGTGAGCAGTTCTTC
TRBD2,-,TRBV6-5,TRBJ2-7,CASSYSPSGDPYEQYF,TGTGCCAGCAGTTACTCGCCTAGCGGGGACCCCTACGAGCAGTACTTC
-,-,TRBV19,TRBJ1-5,CASSIVGSQPQHF,TGTGCCAGTAGTATAGTAGGGTCTCAGCCCCAGCATTTT